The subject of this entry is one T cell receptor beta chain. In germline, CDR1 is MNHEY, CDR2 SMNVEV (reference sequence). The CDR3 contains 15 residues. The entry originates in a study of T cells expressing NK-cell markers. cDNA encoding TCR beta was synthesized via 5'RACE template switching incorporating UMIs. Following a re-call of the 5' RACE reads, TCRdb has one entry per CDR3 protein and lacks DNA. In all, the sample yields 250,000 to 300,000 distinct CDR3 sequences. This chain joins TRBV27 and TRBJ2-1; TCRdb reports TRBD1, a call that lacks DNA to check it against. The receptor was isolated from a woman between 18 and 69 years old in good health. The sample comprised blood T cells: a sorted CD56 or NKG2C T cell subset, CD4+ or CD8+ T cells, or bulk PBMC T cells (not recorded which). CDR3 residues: CASSLPLTGINEQFF.